Sequencing of this TCR beta chain was carried out in a study of blood T cell repertoires in COVID-19. Study background: Sites in the United States, Italy and Spain provided acute and convalescent COVID-19 samples. From T cells, B-cell-depleted T cells, or PBMCs came the material, which was cDNA or gDNA.

Followed longitudinally, the Seattle patients had been enrolled during active infection. The CDR3 length is 15 residues. V was clipped by 0 bases and J by 4 bases, with 10 bases between them. Germline V gives CDR1 SGDLS, CDR2 YYNGEE. Per the study methods: Estimation of nucleated cell counts relied on the amplification of reference gene primers. Assay used: immunoSEQ multiplex PCR; TCRdb lists only in-frame clones, some missing. The V and J calls and clone size come from that table; D and trimming were worked out from the DNA. Of 150,000 or so clones listed, 75% to 90% were seen once; the top ten hold about 4.4%. The table lists this clone with a few counts.

The sequence derives from a man in his sixties with COVID-19, enrolled during active disease. The J gene is TRBJ2-2, the V gene TRBV9; D is possibly TRBD1 (5 bases). The sample comprised peripheral blood. For the CDR3, the DNA is TGTGCCAGCAGCGTAGGGACACAAGCCACCGGGGAGCTGTTTTTT. Translated, it gives CASSVGTQATGELFF.